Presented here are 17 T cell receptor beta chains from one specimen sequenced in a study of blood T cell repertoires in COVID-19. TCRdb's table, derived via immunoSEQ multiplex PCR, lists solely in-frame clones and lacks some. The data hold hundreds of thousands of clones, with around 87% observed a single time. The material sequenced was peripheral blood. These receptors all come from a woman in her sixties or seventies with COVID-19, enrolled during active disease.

The CDR3 is CASSDRGSTDTQYF. The CDR3 coding sequence is TGTGCCAGTAGCGACAGGGGCTCCACAGATACGCAGTATTTT. This rearrangement joins TRBV19 to TRBJ2-3, with 8 bases identical to TRBD1. CDR1 is LNHDA, CDR2 SQIVND, per germline (reference sequence). V lost 6 bases to trimming and J lost 2 bases; unmatched junction nucleotides: 4. The CDR3 length is 14 residues. Looking up the rest from reference TRBV19 and TRBJ2-3 gives the full variable domain: DGGITQSPKYLFRKEGQNVTLSCEQNLNHDAMYWYRQDPGQGLRLIYYSQIVNDFQKGDIAEGYSVSREKKESFPLTVTSAQKNPTAFYLCASSDRGSTDTQYFGPGTRLTVL.

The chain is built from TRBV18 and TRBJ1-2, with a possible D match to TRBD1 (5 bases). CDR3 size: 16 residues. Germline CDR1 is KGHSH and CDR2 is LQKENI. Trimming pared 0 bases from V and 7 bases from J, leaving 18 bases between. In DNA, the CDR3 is TGTGCCAGCTCACCACCAATCAACTTGGGGCCCGGTGGCTACACCTTC. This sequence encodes CASSPPINLGPGGYTF.

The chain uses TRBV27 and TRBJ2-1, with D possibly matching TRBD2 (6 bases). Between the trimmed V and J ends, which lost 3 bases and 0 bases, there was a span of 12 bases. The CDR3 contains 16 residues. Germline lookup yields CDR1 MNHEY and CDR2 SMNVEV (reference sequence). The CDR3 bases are TGTGCCAGCAGTTTTGGCGGGGCGAGCTCCTACAATGAGCAGTTCTTC. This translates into CASSFGGASSYNEQFF.

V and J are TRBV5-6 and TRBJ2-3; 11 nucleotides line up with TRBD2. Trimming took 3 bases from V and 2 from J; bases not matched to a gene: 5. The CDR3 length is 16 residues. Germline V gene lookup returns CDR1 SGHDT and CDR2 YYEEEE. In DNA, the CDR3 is TGTGCCAGCAGCTACCGGACTAGCGGGCACACAGATACGCAGTATTTT. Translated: CASSYRTSGHTDTQYF.

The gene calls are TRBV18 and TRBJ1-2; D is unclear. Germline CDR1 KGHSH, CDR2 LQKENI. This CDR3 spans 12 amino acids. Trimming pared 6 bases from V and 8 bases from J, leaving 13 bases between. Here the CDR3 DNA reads TGTGCCAGCTCGCCAGCGGGGAGCGGCTACACCTTC. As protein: CASSPAGSGYTF.

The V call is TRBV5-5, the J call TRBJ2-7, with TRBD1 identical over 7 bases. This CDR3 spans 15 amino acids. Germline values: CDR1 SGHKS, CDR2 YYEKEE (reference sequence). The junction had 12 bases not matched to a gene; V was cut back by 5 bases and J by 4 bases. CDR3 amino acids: CASRPGQGQRYEQYF. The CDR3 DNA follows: TGTGCCAGCAGACCGGGGCAGGGACAGAGGTACGAGCAGTACTTC.

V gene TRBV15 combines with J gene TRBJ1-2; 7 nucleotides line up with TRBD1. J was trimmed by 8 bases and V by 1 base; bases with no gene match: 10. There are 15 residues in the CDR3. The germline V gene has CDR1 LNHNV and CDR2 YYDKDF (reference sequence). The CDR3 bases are TGTGCCACCAGCAGAGTGGGAGACAGGGCACGGGGCTACACCTTC. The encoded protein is CATSRVGDRARGYTF.

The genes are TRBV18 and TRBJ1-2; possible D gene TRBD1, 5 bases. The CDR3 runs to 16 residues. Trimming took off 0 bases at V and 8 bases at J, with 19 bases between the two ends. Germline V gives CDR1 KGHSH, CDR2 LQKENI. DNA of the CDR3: TGTGCCAGCTCACCACCGGGAGGGGAGGGAGGAAGAGGCTACACCTTC. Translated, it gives CASSPPGGEGGRGYTF.

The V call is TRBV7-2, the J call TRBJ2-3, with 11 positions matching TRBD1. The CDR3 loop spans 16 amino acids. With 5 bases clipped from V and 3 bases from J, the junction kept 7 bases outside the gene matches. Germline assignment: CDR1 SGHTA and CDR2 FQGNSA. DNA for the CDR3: TGTGCCAGCAGCCCCGGGACAGGGGGTCGGACAGATACGCAGTATTTT. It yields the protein CASSPGTGGRTDTQYF. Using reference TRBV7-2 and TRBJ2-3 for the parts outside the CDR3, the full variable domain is GAGVSQSPSNKVTEKGKDVELRCDPISGHTALYWYRQSLGQGLEFLIYFQGNSAPDKSGLPSDRFSAERTGGSVSTLTIQRTQQEDSAVYLCASSPGTGGRTDTQYFGPGTRLTVL.

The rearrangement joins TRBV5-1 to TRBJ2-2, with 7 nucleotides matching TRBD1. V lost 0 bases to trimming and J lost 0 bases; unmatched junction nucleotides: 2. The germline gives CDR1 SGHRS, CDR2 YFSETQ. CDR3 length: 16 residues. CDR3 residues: CASSLEGTANTGELFF. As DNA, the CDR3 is TGCGCCAGCAGCTTGGAGGGGACAGCGAACACCGGGGAGCTGTTTTTT.

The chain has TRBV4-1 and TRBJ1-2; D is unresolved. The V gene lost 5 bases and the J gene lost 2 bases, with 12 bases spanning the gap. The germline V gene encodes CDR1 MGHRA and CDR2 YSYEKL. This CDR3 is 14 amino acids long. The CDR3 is CASSKLPGNYGYTF. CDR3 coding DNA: TGCGCCAGCAGCAAACTCCCCGGGAACTATGGCTACACCTTC.

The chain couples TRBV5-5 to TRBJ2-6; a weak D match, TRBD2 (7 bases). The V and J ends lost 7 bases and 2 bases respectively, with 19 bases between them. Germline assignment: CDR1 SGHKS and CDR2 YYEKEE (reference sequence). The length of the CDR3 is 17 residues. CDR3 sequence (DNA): TGTGCCAGCGACAACATGGGAGGGGGTACTGGGGCCAACGTCCTGACTTTC. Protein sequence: CASDNMGGGTGANVLTF.

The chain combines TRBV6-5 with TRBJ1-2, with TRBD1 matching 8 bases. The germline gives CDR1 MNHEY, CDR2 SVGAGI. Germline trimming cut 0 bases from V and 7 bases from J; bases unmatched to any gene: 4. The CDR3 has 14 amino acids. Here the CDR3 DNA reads TGTGCCAGCAGTTACTCGTTGACAGGGGTTGGCTACACCTTC. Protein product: CASSYSLTGVGYTF.

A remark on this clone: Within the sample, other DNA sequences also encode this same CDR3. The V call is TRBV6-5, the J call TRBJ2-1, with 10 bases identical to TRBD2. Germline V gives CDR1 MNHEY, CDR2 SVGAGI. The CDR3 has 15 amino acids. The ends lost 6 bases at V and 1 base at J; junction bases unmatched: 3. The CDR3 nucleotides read TGTGCCAGCAGATTAGCGGGGGGTTCCTACAATGAGCAGTTCTTC. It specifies CASRLAGGSYNEQFF.

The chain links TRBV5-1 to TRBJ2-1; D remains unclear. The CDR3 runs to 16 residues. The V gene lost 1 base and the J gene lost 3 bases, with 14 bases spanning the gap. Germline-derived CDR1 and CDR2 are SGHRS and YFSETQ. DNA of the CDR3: TGCGCCAGCAGCTTGTCACTTCTGTCGCTCTACAATGAGCAGTTCTTC. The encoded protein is CASSLSLLSLYNEQFF.

In nucleotides, the CDR3 is TGTGCCAGCGCCCAGGGCGGGGGCACTGAAGCTTTCTTT. It codes for CASAQGGGTEAFF. This chain uses TRBV18 with TRBJ1-1; maybe TRBD1 (5 bases). Trimming took 8 bases from V and 4 from J, leaving 14 bases between them. The CDR3 runs 13 residues. Germline V lookup: CDR1 KGHSH, CDR2 LQKENI.

CDR3 coding DNA: TGTGCCAGCAGCGCTGAGGGGGTAGCTAACTATGGCTACACCTTC. Protein sequence: CASSAEGVANYGYTF. The chain has TRBV3-1 (or the pseudogene TRBV3-2) and TRBJ1-2; D possibly corresponds to TRBD1 (6 bases). The CDR3 covers 15 residues. Between the trimmed V and J ends, which lost 5 bases and 0 bases, there was a span of 13 bases. Germline V CDR1 and CDR2: LGHDT, YNNKEL (reference sequence).